The sample holds a few counts of the clone carrying this T cell receptor beta chain. The data are from a study of T-cell reconstitution after alpha-beta-depleted transplantation in children. The library targeted TCRbeta and was prepared with unique molecular identifiers. In TCRdb, the PCR reads were re-called with MiXCR into one record per CDR3 protein. The sample records about 410,000 distinct CDR3 sequences, roughly 22% being singletons. Trimming removed 7 bases from V and 7 bases from J; junction bases left unmatched: 10. From germline, CDR1 is DFQATT and CDR2 SNEGSKA (reference sequence). The CDR3 consists of 14 residues.

Sequencing used PBMCs from the stem cell graft donor, obtained from the stem cell graft. The chain has TRBV20-1 and TRBJ1-6; 7 positions agree with TRBD1. The receptor was derived from a human donor who donated a stem cell graft to a child with acute myeloid leukemia. The CDR3 sequence: CSERPGTVNSPLHF. The CDR3 region has the DNA TGCAGTGAAAGACCCGGGACAGTAAATTCACCCCTCCACTTT.